Below, 24 T cell receptor beta chains from the same sample are listed, as sequenced in a study of blood T cell repertoires in COVID-19. Clones were sequenced by immunoSEQ multiplex PCR, and TCRdb holds only the in-frame ones, with some missing. The repertoire includes about 330,000 clones, approximately 85% of them detected once, and 6% to 9% sits in the top ten. The specimen was peripheral blood. The receptors derive from a human donor in a cohort sampled during active COVID-19.

This clone was seen repeatedly, ten times or more. A junction boundary mismatches the germline segment, possibly from a read error. The chain has TRBV18 and TRBJ1-2; TRBD1 matches 7 bases. Per germline, CDR1 KGHSH and CDR2 LQKENI. The CDR3 runs 14 residues. The DNA for the CDR3 is TGTGCCAGCTCCCCACGACAGGGTTTAGATGGCTACACCTTC. Translating gives CASSPRQGLDGYTF.

The CDR3 DNA sequence: TGTGCCAGCAGCTTAGGGGGCGCTACAGATACGCAGTATTTT. Translation: CASSLGGATDTQYF. The chain uses TRBV5-5 and TRBJ2-3; TRBD1 aligns across 7 bases. Trimming removed 2 bases from V and 3 bases from J; junction bases left unmatched: 3. CDR1 is SGHKS, CDR2 YYEKEE, per germline (reference sequence). The CDR3 is 14 residues long.

This rearrangement joins TRBV9 to TRBJ2-7, with D possibly TRBD2 on 6 matching bases. CDR3 length equals 15 residues. CDR1 is SGDLS, CDR2 YYNGEE, per germline. V dropped 0 bases and J dropped 1 base, with 11 bases sitting between them. The CDR3 nucleotides read TGTGCCAGCAGCGTAGGGCGGGGAGGTTCCTACGAGCAGTACTTC. It codes for CASSVGRGGSYEQYF.

The chain has TRBV5-1 and TRBJ2-3, with D possibly TRBD2 on 5 matching bases. The CDR3 extends over 18 amino acids. V was pared by 1 base and J by 0 bases, with 18 bases between. CDR1 and CDR2 (germline): SGHRS, YFSETQ. The CDR3 nucleotides read TGCGCCAGCAGCTTGCGGGGATTGACACCTAAAAGCACAGATACGCAGTATTTT. Translation: CASSLRGLTPKSTDTQYF.

The chain carries TRBV7-5 and TRBJ1-2; TRBD1 was called by the table and not checked on the DNA. TRBV7-5 is a pseudogene segment. The CDR3 has 15 amino acids. The CDR3 spells CVRSLALVVGLGYTF. The CDR3 DNA is TGTGTCAGAAGCTTAGCCCTAGTGGTGGGGCTAGGCTACACCTTC.

CDR3 in DNA: TGTGCCAGTAGTATAACCACAGGGTTTGAAGAAAAACTGTTTTTT. Its translation is CASSITTGFEEKLFF. This chain connects TRBV19 to TRBJ1-4; a possible D gene is TRBD1 (6 bases). The germline V and J ends were trimmed by 2 bases and 8 bases, with 15 bases remaining between them. The CDR3 runs to 15 residues. Germline V CDR1 and CDR2: LNHDA, SQIVND (reference sequence).

The gene calls are TRBV5-6 and TRBJ1-2, with D hard to call. The V end was cut by 2 bases, the J end by 12 bases, with 11 bases between. Germline loops: CDR1 SGHDT, CDR2 YYEEEE. The CDR3 spans 11 residues. The chain's CDR3 is CASSLDATDTF. The CDR3 DNA reads TGTGCCAGCAGCTTAGATGCAACAGACACCTTC.

The chain has TRBV2 and TRBJ1-6; 12 bases are a match to TRBD1. The CDR3 is 17 residues long. The V segment lost 8 bases and the J segment 10 bases; nucleotides outside the gene matches: 15. Germline V lookup: CDR1 SNHLY, CDR2 FYNNEI. CDR3 sequence reads: CASLDPGQGARGSPLHF. The CDR3 nucleotides read TGTGCCAGCTTGGATCCGGGACAGGGGGCGCGAGGCTCACCCCTCCACTTT.

The chain employs TRBV9 and TRBJ2-1; TRBD2 aligns across 10 bases. The CDR3 has 20 residues. The trim removed 1 base at V and 0 bases at J, leaving 13 bases unmatched. In germline, CDR1 is SGDLS, CDR2 YYNGEE. DNA for the CDR3: TGTGCCAGCAGCGTATTCGGAAAAAGTAGCGGGGGGCTCTCCTACAATGAGCAGTTCTTC. Translation gives CASSVFGKSSGGLSYNEQFF.

The V gene is TRBV5-1, the J gene TRBJ1-4, with 7 bases identical to TRBD1. Per the germline V gene, CDR1 is SGHRS and CDR2 is YFSETQ. CDR3 length: 14 residues. The V segment lost 0 bases and the J segment 7 bases; nucleotides outside the gene matches: 3. Here the CDR3 reads CASSLEGAGEKLFF. The CDR3 DNA follows: TGCGCCAGCAGCTTGGAGGGGGCGGGTGAAAAACTGTTTTTT.

The CDR3 region has the DNA TGCGCCAGCAGCCCAGACAGGGGGGCTGAAGCTTTCTTT. The encoded protein is CASSPDRGAEAFF. V gene TRBV5-1 combines with J gene TRBJ1-1, with 9 bases identical to TRBD1. The CDR3 sequence is 13 residues long. Germline lookup yields CDR1 SGHRS and CDR2 YFSETQ. The V and J ends lost 4 bases and 6 bases, in that order; junction bases with no gene match: 4.

V is TRBV10-3 and J is TRBJ2-3; possible D gene TRBD2, 7 bases. The CDR3 consists of 14 residues. The V end lost 8 bases, the J end lost 2 bases, and 14 bases lay between the germline ends. Germline V lookup: CDR1 ENHRY, CDR2 SYGVKD. DNA for the CDR3: TGTGCCATCGCGGGGGCCGATTACACAGATACGCAGTATTTT. It specifies CAIAGADYTDTQYF.

The chain combines TRBV11-3 with TRBJ2-7, with TRBD2 as a possible D gene (5 bases). V was trimmed by 4 bases and J by 6 bases, leaving 13 bases between them. The CDR3 sequence is 13 residues long. CDR1 is SGHNT, CDR2 YENEEA, per germline. The CDR3 protein is CASSSHWGAEQYF. CDR3 coding DNA: TGTGCCAGCAGCTCCCATTGGGGAGCCGAGCAGTACTTC.

This clone was detected only once. The rearrangement uses TRBV2 and TRBJ2-7, with D possibly matching TRBD2 (5 bases). The CDR3 is 13 amino acids. Germline CDR1 reads SNHLY; CDR2 reads FYNNEI. V was trimmed by 5 bases and J by 2 bases, leaving 10 bases between them. This CDR3 is CASSFRGTYEQYF. The CDR3 nucleotides read TGTGCCAGCAGTTTCCGGGGTACCTACGAGCAGTACTTC. The whole variable domain, remainder taken from reference TRBV2 and TRBJ2-7, is EPEVTQTPSHQVTQMGQEVILRCVPISNHLYFYWYRQILGQKVEFLVSFYNNEISEKSEIFDDQFSVERPDGSNFTLKIRSTKLEDSAMYFCASSFRGTYEQYFGPGTRLTVT.

The chain uses TRBV29-1 and TRBJ2-7; a weak D match, TRBD1 (6 bases). The germline V gene has CDR1 SQVTM and CDR2 ANQGSEA. The CDR3 spans 13 residues. Trimming stripped 6 bases from V and 4 bases from J, with 16 bases between. Written as DNA, the CDR3 is TGCAGCGTCCGTCAAGGGGGAGTTTACGAGCAGTACTTC. Translated, it gives CSVRQGGVYEQYF.

This clone is a singleton in its sample. The rearrangement links TRBV5-1 to TRBJ2-5, with 10 bases aligning to TRBD1. Per the germline V gene, CDR1 is SGHRS and CDR2 is YFSETQ. After removal of 4 bases from V and 5 bases from J, the junction contained 11 bases not matched to a gene. This CDR3 region has 16 residues. CDR3 bases: TGCGCCAGCAGCATCGGGACAGGGGCATCTGGGGAGACCCAGTACTTC. It specifies CASSIGTGASGETQYF. The full variable domain, in which reference TRBV5-1 and TRBJ2-5 provide the parts outside the CDR3, is KAGVTQTPRYLIKTRGQQVTLSCSPISGHRSVSWYQQTPGQGLQFLFEYFSETQRNKGNFPGRFSGRQFSNSRSEMNVSTLELGDSALYLCASSIGTGASGETQYFGPGTRLLVL.

This chain links TRBV9 with TRBJ1-1; TRBD1 matches 9 bases. Germline V CDR1 and CDR2: SGDLS, YYNGEE. Losses at the gene ends were 4 bases for V and 4 bases for J; bases not matched to a gene: 8. The CDR3 is made up of 15 amino acids. The CDR3 is CASSPPQGAGTEAFF. In nucleotides, the CDR3 is TGTGCCAGCAGCCCCCCACAGGGGGCCGGCACTGAAGCTTTCTTT.

J is TRBJ2-2 and V is TRBV3-1 (or the pseudogene TRBV3-2); D gene ambiguous. Germline assignment: CDR1 LGHDT and CDR2 YNNKEL (reference sequence). V was clipped by 0 bases and J by 7 bases, with 3 bases between them. The CDR3 is 12 amino acids. This CDR3 is CASSQDRGELFF. The CDR3 DNA sequence: TGTGCCAGCAGCCAAGATCGCGGGGAGCTGTTTTTT.

J is TRBJ1-3 and V is TRBV7-9; possibly TRBD1 for D (6 bases). V was trimmed by 7 bases and J by 2 bases, leaving 9 bases between them. CDR1 and CDR2 (germline): SEHNR, FQNEAQ (reference sequence). The CDR3 has 13 amino acids. The CDR3 nucleotides are TGTGCCAGCACCAACAGGGCTGGAAACACCATATATTTT. This codes for CASTNRAGNTIYF. Drawing the rest from reference TRBV7-9 and TRBJ1-3, the complete variable domain is DTGVSQNPRHKITKRGQNVTFRCDPISEHNRLYWYRQTLGQGPEFLTYFQNEAQLEKSRLLSDRFSAERPKGSFSTLEIQRTEQGDSAMYLCASTNRAGNTIYFGEGSWLTVV.

The V gene is TRBV6-5, the J gene TRBJ2-1; TRBD1 is a possible D gene (6 bases). The germline V gene has CDR1 MNHEY and CDR2 SVGAGI. V lost 8 bases and J 5 bases, leaving 13 bases between the germline ends. The CDR3 is 13 amino acids. CDR3 DNA sequence: TGTGCCAGCCTAAGGAACAGGGACAATGAGCAGTTCTTC. Amino acids: CASLRNRDNEQFF.

V gene TRBV7-3 combines with J gene TRBJ2-7; D perhaps matches TRBD1 (5 bases). V was pared by 0 bases and J by 3 bases, with 6 bases between. The CDR3 totals 13 residues. Germline V CDR1 and CDR2: SGHTA, FQGTGA. CDR3 residues: CASSLTDSYEQYF. The CDR3 bases are TGTGCCAGCAGCTTAACCGACAGCTACGAGCAGTACTTC.

The rearrangement uses TRBV11-3 and TRBJ1-4; weak D call: TRBD1 (6 bases). Trimming stripped 6 bases from V and 0 bases from J, with 11 bases between. The CDR3 loop spans 15 amino acids. Germline V CDR1 and CDR2: SGHNT, YENEEA. CDR3 nucleotide sequence: TGTGCCAGCAGACGATACAGGGCAACTAATGAAAAACTGTTTTTT. Translating gives CASRRYRATNEKLFF.

This chain links TRBV21-1 with TRBJ1-5; the listed D gene, TRBD1, was not tested against the DNA. TRBV21-1 is deemed a pseudogene. This CDR3 is 15 amino acids long. CDR3 sequence: CASNLGHLSNQPQHF. CDR3 in DNA: TGTGCCAGCAATTTGGGACACCTTAGCAATCAGCCCCAGCATTTT.

This clone was found once. The rearrangement joins TRBV18 to TRBJ2-7, with TRBD1 matching 9 bases. Germline assignment: CDR1 KGHSH and CDR2 LQKENI. The CDR3 is 15 amino acids. Losses at the gene ends were 5 bases for V and 1 base for J; bases not matched to a gene: 6. The CDR3 bases are TGTGCCAGCTCATTACAGGGGGCTAATTCCTACGAGCAGTACTTC. It is translated as CASSLQGANSYEQYF.